The rows below give T cell receptor beta chains drawn from one sample of a study of T-cell memory formation after mild COVID-19. TCRdb redid the calling of the 5' RACE reads with MiXCR, one entry per CDR3 protein. Among about 350,000 distinct CDR3 sequences listed, roughly an eighth were seen once. Sequencing was carried out using PBMCs or a T cell subset sorted from them (not recorded which). The receptor source for this set is a man aged 18 to 30 who had mild COVID-19 (a few samples of this study predate the infection). Cell type and time point are not known. Each CDR3 is given with its conserved first and last residue. D genes are given only for firm matches. Part of the rows lack a size; the others show once, few, many or a class for expanded clones.

j_call d_call clone_size cdr3_length v_call cdr3_nt cdr3_aa
TRBJ2-1 . few 11 TRBV2 TGTGCCAGCAGATTAGCCGGTGAGCAGTTCTTC CASRLAGEQFF
TRBJ1-1 . few 14 TRBV11-2 TGTGCCAGCAGCCTGGGGGCGCAGGGGAGGGAAGCTTTCTTT CASSLGAQGREAFF
TRBJ2-7 TRBD1 many 16 TRBV7-2 TGTGCCAGCAGCTTAGCGTTGGCAGGGGGTGTGAGGGAGCAGTACTTC CASSLALAGGVREQYF
TRBJ2-3 . . 14 TRBV3-1 TGTGCCAGCAGCTTGCCGAATCGAGGGGATACGCAGTATTTT CASSLPNRGDTQYF
TRBJ1-1 TRBD1 . 17 TRBV7-6 TGTGCCAGCAGCTTAGAGGATACAGGGGAGGTTGACACTGAAGCTTTCTTT CASSLEDTGEVDTEAFF
TRBJ2-2 . few 20 TRBV6-6 TGTGCCAGCAGTCCCATTAGGGGCCTATTCCACGCCGGGAACACCGGGGAGCTGTTTTTT CASSPIRGLFHAGNTGELFF
TRBJ1-6 . few 16 TRBV4-2 TGTGCCAGCAGCCAAAGAGGGAACAGGGAGGACTCACCCCTCCACTTT CASSQRGNREDSPLHF
TRBJ1-2 . . 13 TRBV4-3 TGCGCCAGCAGCCAAGACAGGCTCTATGGCTACACCTTC CASSQDRLYGYTF
TRBJ1-1 . . 14 TRBV18 TGTGCCAGCTTTCGGACAGCTACGAACACTGAAGCTTTCTTT CASFRTATNTEAFF
TRBJ2-3 . . 16 TRBV28 TGTGCCAGCAGTCTTGGTGTAGCATGGGCCACAGATACGCAGTATTTT CASSLGVAWATDTQYF
TRBJ1-4 . . 15 TRBV5-5 TGTGCCAGCAGCTCGCAAGACAGATATAATGAAAAACTGTTTTTT CASSSQDRYNEKLFF
TRBJ2-5 TRBD1 few 14 TRBV19 TGTGCCAGTAGTAGACCACAGGGGCTTGAGACCCAGTACTTC CASSRPQGLETQYF
TRBJ1-3 . few 16 TRBV5-1 TGCGCCAGCAGCCCCAACCGGGGGTTCTCTGGAAACACCATATATTTT CASSPNRGFSGNTIYF
TRBJ2-1 . few 16 TRBV7-9 TGTGCCAGCAGCTTAGCCCCTCGGGGGGCCAGGAATGAGCAGTTCTTC CASSLAPRGARNEQFF
TRBJ2-3 . . 15 TRBV5-1 TGCGCCAGCAGCTTGGGGGGCCCTGGGGTACTTACGCAGTATTTT CASSLGGPGVLTQYF
TRBJ2-1 . many 12 TRBV7-2 TGTGCCAGCAGCTCCTCGTGGGGCGAGCAGTTCTTC CASSSSWGEQFF
TRBJ2-5 . few 11 TRBV5-4 TGTGCCACCAGGGGGGGAGAGACCCAGTACTTC CATRGGETQYF
TRBJ2-2 . . 14 TRBV7-3 TGTGCCAGCAGCTTAATCGGACACACCGGGGAGCTGTTTTTT CASSLIGHTGELFF
TRBJ2-1 . . 15 TRBV7-3 TGTGCCAGCAGCTTAGACGGGGGCGACTACAATGAGCAGTTATTC CASSLDGGDYNEQLF
TRBJ2-5 . few 13 TRBV6-5 TGTGCCAGCAGGAGGACTGAACAAGAGACCCAGTACTTC CASRRTEQETQYF
TRBJ2-6 . few 15 TRBV18 TGTGCCAGCTCACCACGTGAATCTGGGGCCAACGTCCTGACTTTC CASSPRESGANVLTF
TRBJ2-5 . few 14 TRBV5-1 TGCGCCAGCAGCTACAGGGTGGGACAAGAGACCCAGTACTTC CASSYRVGQETQYF
TRBJ2-1 . . 15 TRBV7-2 TGTGCCAGCAGCTTAGGTACTAGCAACTACAATGAGCAGTTCTTC CASSLGTSNYNEQFF